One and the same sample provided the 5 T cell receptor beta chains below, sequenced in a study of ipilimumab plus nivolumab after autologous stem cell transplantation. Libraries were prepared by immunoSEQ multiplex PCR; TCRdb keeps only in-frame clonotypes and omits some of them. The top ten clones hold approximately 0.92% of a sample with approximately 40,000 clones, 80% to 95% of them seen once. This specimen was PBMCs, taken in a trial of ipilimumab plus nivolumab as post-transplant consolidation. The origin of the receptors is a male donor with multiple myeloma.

The CDR3 bases are TGTGCCAGCAGTTTTGGGGGGGCTAATGAAAAACTGTTTTTT. Protein: CASSFGGANEKLFF. This rearrangement joins TRBV27 to TRBJ1-4, with D perhaps matching TRBD1 (5 bases). The V and J ends lost 3 bases and 3 bases respectively, with 8 bases between them. CDR1 is MNHEY and CDR2 is SMNVEV in the germline V gene (reference sequence). There are 14 residues in the CDR3. The variable domain in full, with the rest retrieved from reference TRBV27 and TRBJ1-4, is EAQVTQNPRYLITVTGKKLTVTCSQNMNHEYMSWYRQDPGLGLRQIYYSMNVEVTDKGDVPEGYKVSRKEKRNFPLILESPSPNQTSLYFCASSFGGANEKLFFGSGTQLSVL.

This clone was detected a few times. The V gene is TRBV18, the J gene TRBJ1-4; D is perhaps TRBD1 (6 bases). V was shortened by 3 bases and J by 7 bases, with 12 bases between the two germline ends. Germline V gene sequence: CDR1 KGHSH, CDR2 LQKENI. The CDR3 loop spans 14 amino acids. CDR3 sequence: CASSPGGAAEKLFF. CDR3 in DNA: TGTGCCAGCTCACCGGGGGGCGCGGCTGAAAAACTGTTTTTT.

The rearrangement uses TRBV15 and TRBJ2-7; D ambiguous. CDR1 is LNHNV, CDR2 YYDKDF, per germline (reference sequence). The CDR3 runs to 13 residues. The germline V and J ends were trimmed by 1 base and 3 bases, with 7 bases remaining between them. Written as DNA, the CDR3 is TGTGCCACCAGCAGAGGACTTAGCTACGAGCAGTACTTC. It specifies CATSRGLSYEQYF.

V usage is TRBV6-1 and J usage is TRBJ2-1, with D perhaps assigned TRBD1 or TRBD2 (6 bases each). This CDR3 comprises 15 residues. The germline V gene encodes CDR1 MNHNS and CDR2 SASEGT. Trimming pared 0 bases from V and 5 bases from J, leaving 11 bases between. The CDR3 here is CASSEAGGRNNEQFF. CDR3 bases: TGTGCCAGCAGTGAAGCGGGGGGCAGAAACAATGAGCAGTTCTTC.

This CDR3 reads CASSASRGQGSEQYF. The CDR3 DNA reads TGTGCCAGCAGTGCCTCAAGAGGACAGGGTAGCGAGCAGTACTTC. This chain uses TRBV2 with TRBJ2-7, with TRBD1 matching over 8 bases. With 4 bases clipped from V and 6 bases from J, the junction kept 11 bases outside the gene matches. The germline gives CDR1 SNHLY, CDR2 FYNNEI. CDR3 length: 15 residues.